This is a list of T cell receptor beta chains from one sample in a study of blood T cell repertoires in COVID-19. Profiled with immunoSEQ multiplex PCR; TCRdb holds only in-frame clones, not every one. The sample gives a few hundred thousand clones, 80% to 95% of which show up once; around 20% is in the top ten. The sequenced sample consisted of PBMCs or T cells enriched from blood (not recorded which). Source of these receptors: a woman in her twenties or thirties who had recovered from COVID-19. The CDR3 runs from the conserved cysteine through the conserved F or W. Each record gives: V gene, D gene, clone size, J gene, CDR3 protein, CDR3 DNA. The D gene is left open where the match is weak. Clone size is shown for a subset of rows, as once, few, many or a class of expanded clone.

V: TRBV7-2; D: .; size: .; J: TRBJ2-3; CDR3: CASSFHGTSTDTQYF; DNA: TGTGCCAGCAGTTTTCACGGGACTAGCACAGATACGCAGTATTTT
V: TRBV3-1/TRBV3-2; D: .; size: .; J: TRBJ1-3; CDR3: CAGKGSGNTIYF; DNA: TGTGCCGGTAAGGGGTCTGGAAACACCATATATTTT
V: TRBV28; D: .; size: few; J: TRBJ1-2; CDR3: CASSSAGGNIGGYTF; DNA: TGTGCCAGCAGCTCTGCTGGAGGGAATATCGGGGGCTACACCTTC
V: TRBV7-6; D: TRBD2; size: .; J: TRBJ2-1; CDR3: CASSSTSGSSYNEQFF; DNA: TGTGCCAGCAGTTCAACTAGCGGGAGCTCCTACAATGAGCAGTTCTTC
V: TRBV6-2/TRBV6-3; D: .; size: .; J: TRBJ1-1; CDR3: CASSYGRTVRAFF; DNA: TGTGCCAGCAGTTACGGGAGGACGGTTCGAGCTTTCTTT
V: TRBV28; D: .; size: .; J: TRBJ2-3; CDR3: CASTSRGSAGTQYF; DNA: TGTGCCAGCACATCTCGGGGGAGCGCCGGTACGCAGTATTTT
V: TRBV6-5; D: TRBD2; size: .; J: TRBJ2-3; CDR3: CASNILAGPTDTQYF; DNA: TGTGCCAGCAATATACTAGCGGGACCCACAGATACGCAGTATTTT
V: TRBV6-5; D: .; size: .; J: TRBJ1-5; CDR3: CASSPSNQPQHF; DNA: TGTGCCAGCAGTCCAAGCAATCAGCCCCAGCATTTT
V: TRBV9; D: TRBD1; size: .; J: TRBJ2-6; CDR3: CASSTDREGANVLTF; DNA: TGTGCCAGCAGCACCGACAGGGAGGGGGCCAACGTCCTGACTTTC
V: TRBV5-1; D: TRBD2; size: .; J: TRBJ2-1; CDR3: CASSLALLAGDEQFF; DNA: TGCGCCAGCAGCTTGGCCCTACTAGCGGGAGATGAGCAGTTCTTC
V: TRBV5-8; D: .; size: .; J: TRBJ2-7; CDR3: CASSLMQASYEQYF; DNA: TGTGCCAGCAGCTTGATGCAGGCGTCGTACGAGCAGTACTTC
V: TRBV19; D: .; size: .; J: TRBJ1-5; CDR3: CASSTADLGNQPQHF; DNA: TGTGCCAGTAGTACGGCTGACTTGGGCAATCAGCCCCAGCATTTT
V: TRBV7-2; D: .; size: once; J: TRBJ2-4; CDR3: CASSQETGAKNIQYF; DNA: TGTGCCAGCAGCCAAGAAACAGGGGCCAAAAACATTCAGTACTTC
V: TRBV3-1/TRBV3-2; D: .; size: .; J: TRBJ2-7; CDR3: CASSLLYEQYF; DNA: TGTGCCAGCAGCCTTCTGTACGAGCAGTACTTC
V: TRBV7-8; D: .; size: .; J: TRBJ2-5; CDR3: CASSRGSGETQYF; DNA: TGTGCCAGCAGTCGAGGTTCAGGGGAGACCCAGTACTTC
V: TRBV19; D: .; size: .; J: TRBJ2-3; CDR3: CASSFIDTQYF; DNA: TGTGCCAGTAGTTTTATTGATACGCAGTATTTT
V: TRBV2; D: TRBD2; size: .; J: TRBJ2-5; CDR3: CASSKISGGDQTQYF; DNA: TGTGCCAGCAGTAAGATTAGCGGGGGGGATCAGACCCAGTACTTC
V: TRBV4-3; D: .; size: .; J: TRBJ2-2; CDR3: CASSRGALSTGELFF; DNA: TGCGCCAGCAGCCGTGGGGCATTGAGCACCGGGGAGCTGTTTTTT
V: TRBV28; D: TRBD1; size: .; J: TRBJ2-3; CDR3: CASSSRFRGTDTQYF; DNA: TGTGCCAGCAGTTCCCGATTCAGGGGGACAGATACGCAGTATTTT
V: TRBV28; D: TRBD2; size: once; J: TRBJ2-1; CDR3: CAGSAGGEQFF; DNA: TGTGCCGGGTCAGCGGGAGGTGAGCAGTTCTTC
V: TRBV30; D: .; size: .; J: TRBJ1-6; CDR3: CAWTWSGGSYNSPLHF; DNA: TGTGCCTGGACGTGGAGCGGAGGATCCTATAATTCACCCCTCCACTTT
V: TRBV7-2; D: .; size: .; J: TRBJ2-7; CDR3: CASSLGASARSYEQYF; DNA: TGTGCCAGCAGCTTAGGGGCTAGCGCCCGCTCCTACGAGCAGTACTTC
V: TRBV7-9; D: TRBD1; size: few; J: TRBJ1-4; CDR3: CASSRAGTGGEKLFF; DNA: TGTGCCAGCAGCCGGGCCGGGACAGGAGGTGAAAAACTGTTTTTT
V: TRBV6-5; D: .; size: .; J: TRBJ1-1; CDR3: CASSWAGEAFF; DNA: TGTGCCAGCAGTTGGGCAGGTGAAGCTTTCTTT
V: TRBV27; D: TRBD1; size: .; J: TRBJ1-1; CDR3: CASSFRGQQDTEAFF; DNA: TGTGCCAGCAGTTTTAGGGGGCAGCAGGACACTGAAGCTTTCTTT
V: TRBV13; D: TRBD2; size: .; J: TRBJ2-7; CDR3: CASSLGLGRAVEQYF; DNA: TGTGCCAGCAGCTTAGGCCTGGGGAGGGCGGTTGAGCAGTACTTC
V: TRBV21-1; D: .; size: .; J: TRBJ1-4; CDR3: CASGGGLACEKLFF; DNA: TGTGCCAGCGGCGGGGGGCTGGCGTGTGAAAAACTGTTTTTT
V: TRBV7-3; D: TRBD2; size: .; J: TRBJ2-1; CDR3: CASSPWTSGRAGDEQFF; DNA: TGTGCCAGCAGCCCTTGGACTAGCGGGAGGGCTGGGGATGAGCAGTTCTTC
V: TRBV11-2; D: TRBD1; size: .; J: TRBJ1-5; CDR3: CASSITGDYQPQHF; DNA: TGTGCCAGCAGCATCACAGGGGACTATCAGCCCCAGCATTTT
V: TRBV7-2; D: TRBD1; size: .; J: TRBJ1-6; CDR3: CASSPVGGRNSPLHF; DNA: TGTGCCAGCAGCCCGGTAGGGGGCCGAAATTCACCCCTCCACTTT
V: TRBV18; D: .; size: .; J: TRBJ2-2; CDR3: CASSPRPGQGTGELFF; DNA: TGTGCCAGCTCACCCCGCCCGGGTCAGGGCACCGGGGAGCTGTTTTTT
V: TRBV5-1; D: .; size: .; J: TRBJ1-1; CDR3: CASSLVAENTEAFF; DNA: TGCGCCAGCAGCTTGGTGGCGGAGAACACTGAAGCTTTCTTT
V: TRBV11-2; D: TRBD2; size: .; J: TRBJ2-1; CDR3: CASSLRVGGLPLDEQFF; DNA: TGTGCCAGCAGCCTTAGGGTCGGGGGGTTACCGTTAGATGAGCAGTTCTTC
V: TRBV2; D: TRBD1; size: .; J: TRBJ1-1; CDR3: CASSLQGARNTEAFF; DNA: TGTGCCAGCAGCCTTCAGGGGGCGAGGAACACTGAAGCTTTCTTT
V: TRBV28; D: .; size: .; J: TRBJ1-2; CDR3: CASREANYGYTF; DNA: TGTGCCAGCAGGGAGGCGAACTATGGCTACACCTTC
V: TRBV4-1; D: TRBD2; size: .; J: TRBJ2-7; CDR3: CASSPPEREDEQYF; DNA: TGCGCCAGCAGCCCCCCGGAGCGGGAGGACGAGCAGTACTTC
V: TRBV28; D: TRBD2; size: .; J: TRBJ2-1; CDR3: CASSFGLALAGGEQFF; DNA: TGTGCCAGCAGTTTCGGACTAGCCTTAGCCGGTGGTGAGCAGTTCTTC
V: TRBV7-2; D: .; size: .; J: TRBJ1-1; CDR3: CASSLTGPHTEAFF; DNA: TGTGCCAGCAGCTTAACAGGGCCACACACTGAAGCTTTCTTT
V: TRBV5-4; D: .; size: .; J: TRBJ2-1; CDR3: CASSSYLLGGHNEQFF; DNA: TGTGCCAGCAGCTCTTACCTCCTGGGAGGACACAATGAGCAGTTCTTC
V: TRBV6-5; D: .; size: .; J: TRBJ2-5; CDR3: CASRGLQETQYF; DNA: TGTGCCAGTAGGGGGTTGCAAGAGACCCAGTACTTC
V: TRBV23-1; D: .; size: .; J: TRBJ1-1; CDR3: CASSQSPGKDTEAFF; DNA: TGCGCCAGCAGTCAAAGTCCGGGGAAAGACACTGAAGCTTTCTTT
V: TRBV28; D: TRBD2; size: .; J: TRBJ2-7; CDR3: CASSLGAGLDEQYF; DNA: TGTGCCAGCAGTTTAGGGGCAGGACTAGACGAGCAGTACTTC
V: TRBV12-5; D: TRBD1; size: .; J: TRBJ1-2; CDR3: CASARGQGDGYTF; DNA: TGTGCTAGTGCCAGAGGACAGGGAGATGGCTACACCTTC
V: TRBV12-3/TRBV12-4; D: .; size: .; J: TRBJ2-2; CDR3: CASSLGGPGELFF; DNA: TGTGCCAGCAGTTTAGGTGGCCCCGGGGAGCTGTTTTTT
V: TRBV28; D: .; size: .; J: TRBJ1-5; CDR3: CASSLVGGDGVGHQPQHF; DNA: TGTGCCAGCAGTTTGGTCGGAGGGGATGGTGTAGGGCATCAGCCCCAGCATTTT
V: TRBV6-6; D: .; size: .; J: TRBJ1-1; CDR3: CASSYLTTGTEAFF; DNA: TGTGCCAGCAGTTACTTGACGACGGGTACTGAAGCTTTCTTT
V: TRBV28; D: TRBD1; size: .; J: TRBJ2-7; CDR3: CASSYPGQGYEQYF; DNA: TGTGCCAGCAGTTACCCGGGACAGGGTTACGAGCAGTACTTC
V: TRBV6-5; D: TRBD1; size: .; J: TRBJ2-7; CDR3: CASGTAYEQYF; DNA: TGTGCCAGTGGGACAGCCTACGAGCAGTACTTC
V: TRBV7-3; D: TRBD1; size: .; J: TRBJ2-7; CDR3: CASSDHRDSREQYF; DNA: TGTGCCAGCAGCGACCACCGGGACAGTCGGGAGCAGTACTTC
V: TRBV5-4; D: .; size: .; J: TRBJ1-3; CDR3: CASSYFTSGNTIYF; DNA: TGTGCCAGCAGCTACTTCACCTCTGGAAACACCATATATTTT
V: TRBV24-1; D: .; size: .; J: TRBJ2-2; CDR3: CATSGPGIGELFF; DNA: TGTGCCACCAGCGGTCCGGGTATCGGGGAGCTGTTTTTT
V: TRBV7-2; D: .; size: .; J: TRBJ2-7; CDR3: CASSFVKGDEQYF; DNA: TGTGCCAGCAGCTTCGTAAAGGGGGACGAGCAGTACTTC
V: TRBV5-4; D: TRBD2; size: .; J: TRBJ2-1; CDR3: CASSLGAGAGGYRNEQFF; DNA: TGTGCCAGCAGCTTGGGGGCGGGCGCGGGGGGATATCGCAATGAGCAGTTCTTC